One sample yielded the 20 T cell receptor beta chains listed below, sequenced in a study of cytomegalovirus exposure and HLA in healthy donors. The PCR was carried out with 60 Vbeta primers and 13 Jbeta primers. The table came from immunoSEQ multiplex PCR; TCRdb's copy has only in-frame clones and leaves some out. Here the sample spans 150,000 to 200,000 clones, roughly 77% being singletons. Sequencing was performed on PBMCs. These TCRs come from a woman aged 40 to 50 in good health and CMV-seropositive.

The V call is TRBV6-5, the J call TRBJ2-7; 11 bases map to TRBD1. V shed 0 bases, J shed 3 bases, and the junction held 1 base outside the gene matches. This CDR3 region has 15 residues. The germline V gene has CDR1 MNHEY and CDR2 SVGAGI. The CDR3 sequence: CASSYSGTGGYEQYF. CDR3 nucleotide sequence: TGTGCCAGCAGTTACTCCGGGACAGGGGGCTACGAGCAGTACTTC.

This clone has only a few counts. This sequence joins TRBV19 and TRBJ2-1; the match to TRBD2 covers 8 bases. CDR1 is LNHDA and CDR2 is SQIVND in the germline V gene (reference sequence). This CDR3 comprises 15 residues. Trimming removed 3 bases from V and 6 bases from J; junction bases left unmatched: 7. The CDR3 DNA reads as TGTGCCAGTAGTATGGGACTAGAGGGTCTCAATGAGCAGTTCTTC. Translating it yields CASSMGLEGLNEQFF.

The chain uses TRBV5-1 and TRBJ2-3; D is perhaps TRBD1 (5 bases). V dropped 6 bases and J dropped 5 bases, with 25 bases sitting between them. This CDR3 is built from 17 residues. The germline V gene has CDR1 SGHRS and CDR2 YFSETQ. The CDR3 DNA reads TGCGCCAGCAAATTCATGACAGCGATTTCACAAGGAGATACGCAGTATTTT. Translated, it gives CASKFMTAISQGDTQYF.

The J gene is TRBJ2-5, the V gene TRBV11-1, with D possibly being TRBD2 (5 bases). V was clipped by 5 bases and J by 5 bases, with 9 bases between them. The germline V gene encodes CDR1 SGHAT and CDR2 FQDESV (reference sequence). The CDR3 has 12 residues. The chain's CDR3 is CASSARGETQYF. CDR3 sequence (DNA): TGTGCCAGCAGCGCTCGCGGGGAGACCCAGTACTTC.

This chain uses TRBV7-8 with TRBJ1-2; 11 bases match TRBD1. Losses at the gene ends were 6 bases for V and 3 bases for J; bases not matched to a gene: 3. Germline V lookup: CDR1 SGHVS, CDR2 FQNEAQ. The CDR3 runs 14 residues. The DNA of the CDR3 is TGTGCCAGCAGTTGGGGACAGGGGGACTATGGCTACACCTTC. It specifies CASSWGQGDYGYTF. Variable domain in full (rest from reference TRBV7-8 and TRBJ1-2): GAGVSQSPRYKVAKRGQDVALRCDPISGHVSLFWYQQALGQGPEFLTYFQNEAQLDKSGLPSDRFFAERPEGSVSTLKIQRTQQEDSAVYLCASSWGQGDYGYTFGSGTRLTVV.

This clone is a singleton in its sample. V usage is TRBV30 and J usage is TRBJ1-1; D is uncertain. V gave up 0 bases and J gave up 2 bases, with 10 bases separating them. The CDR3 length is 14 residues. Per germline, CDR1 GTSNPN and CDR2 SVGIG (reference sequence). CDR3 sequence (DNA): TGTGCCTGGAGTGTATCACAGACCAACACTGAAGCTTTCTTT. Residues: CAWSVSQTNTEAFF.

This chain joins TRBV2 and TRBJ2-7, with TRBD2 as a possible D gene (5 bases). This CDR3 contains 12 residues. Germline V gene data show CDR1 as SNHLY and CDR2 as FYNNEI. V lost 8 bases to trimming and J lost 3 bases, with 11 bases between them. The CDR3: CASRDQIYEQYF. The DNA of the CDR3 is TGTGCCAGCCGGGATCAGATCTACGAGCAGTACTTC. Variable domain in full (rest from reference TRBV2 and TRBJ2-7): EPEVTQTPSHQVTQMGQEVILRCVPISNHLYFYWYRQILGQKVEFLVSFYNNEISEKSEIFDDQFSVERPDGSNFTLKIRSTKLEDSAMYFCASRDQIYEQYFGPGTRLTVT.

The chain is built from TRBV28 and TRBJ2-7, with TRBD2 matching 7 bases. Trimming took 5 bases from V and 2 from J; bases not matched to a gene: 6. Germline-derived CDR1 and CDR2 are MDHEN and SYDVKM. This CDR3 comprises 14 residues. CDR3 sequence: CASSPRGGTYEQYF. CDR3 DNA: TGTGCCAGCAGTCCCCGGGGAGGGACCTACGAGCAGTACTTC.

The chain couples TRBV5-1 to TRBJ1-1, with unresolved D. Germline-derived CDR1 and CDR2 are SGHRS and YFSETQ. CDR3 length: 17 residues. V was cut by 0 bases and J by 1 base, with 16 bases left in between. The CDR3 loop reads CASSLVGQSNQNTEAFF. CDR3 DNA: TGCGCCAGCAGCTTGGTGGGCCAGAGCAACCAGAACACTGAAGCTTTCTTT.

J is TRBJ2-7 and V is TRBV6-5, with D possibly TRBD1 on 5 matching bases. This CDR3 has 13 residues. Germline assignment: CDR1 MNHEY and CDR2 SVGAGI. Trimming removed 0 bases at V and 4 bases at J, with 7 bases between. CDR3 region: CASSYSNRYEQYF. The CDR3 DNA follows: TGTGCCAGCAGTTACTCGAACAGGTACGAGCAGTACTTC.

V usage is TRBV27 and J usage is TRBJ2-7; D is perhaps TRBD1 (5 bases). Germline assignment: CDR1 MNHEY and CDR2 SMNVEV (reference sequence). Trimming stripped 5 bases from V and 3 bases from J, with 11 bases between. The CDR3 is made up of 13 amino acids. CDR3 amino acids: CASSPQGSYEQYF. The DNA of the CDR3 is TGTGCCAGCAGTCCCCAGGGTAGCTACGAGCAGTACTTC.

The chain couples TRBV6-5 to TRBJ2-3, with 7 bases that match TRBD1. After removal of 5 bases from V and 0 bases from J, the junction contained 5 bases not matched to a gene. CDR1 MNHEY and CDR2 SVGAGI come from the germline V gene. This CDR3 has 15 residues. The CDR3 DNA reads TGTGCCAGCAGTAGACAGGGAGTAAGCACAGATACGCAGTATTTT. Translation gives CASSRQGVSTDTQYF.

The CDR3 region has the DNA TGTGCCAGCAGCGGTACAGGGGACTATGGCTACACCTTC. Translating it yields CASSGTGDYGYTF. This rearrangement joins TRBV11-2 to TRBJ1-2; 7 bases align to TRBD1. The V segment lost 5 bases and the J segment 3 bases; nucleotides outside the gene matches: 3. CDR3 size: 13 residues. CDR1 SGHAT and CDR2 FQNNGV come from the germline V gene.

The chain links TRBV10-3 to TRBJ2-1; a weak D match, TRBD2 (5 bases). Germline lookup yields CDR1 ENHRY and CDR2 SYGVKD. The CDR3 length is 15 residues. Trimming took off 6 bases at V and 0 bases at J, with 12 bases between the two ends. The CDR3 loop is CAIRNDYSSYNEQFF. For the CDR3, the DNA is TGTGCCATCAGGAATGACTATTCCTCCTACAATGAGCAGTTCTTC.

This clone showed up just a few times. The chain carries TRBV25-1 and TRBJ1-1; D might be TRBD1 (6 bases). Germline V CDR1 and CDR2: MGHDK, SYGVNS. The CDR3 loop spans 15 amino acids. V lost 6 bases and J lost 1, with 15 bases in between. The CDR3 bases are TGTGCCAGCAGGGGCACAGGGAAAACGAACACTGAAGCTTTCTTT. Its translation is CASRGTGKTNTEAFF.

The J gene is TRBJ1-2, the V gene TRBV28; D gene uncertain. Trimming removed 3 bases at V and 0 bases at J, with 11 bases between. The CDR3 totals 15 residues. Germline V gene lookup returns CDR1 MDHEN and CDR2 SYDVKM. In nucleotides, the CDR3 is TGTGCCAGCAGTTTGGGCCCGCATCCTAACTATGGCTACACCTTC. It specifies CASSLGPHPNYGYTF.

The chain couples TRBV19 to TRBJ2-1; 7 nucleotides match TRBD2. Losses at the gene ends were 4 bases for V and 10 bases for J; bases not matched to a gene: 7. The CDR3 runs 13 residues. The germline CDR1 and CDR2 sequences are LNHDA and SQIVND (reference sequence). As DNA, the CDR3 is TGTGCCAGTAGTACGAGGACTAGTGGGGAGCAGTTCTTC. It is translated as CASSTRTSGEQFF.

The chain recombines TRBV28 with TRBJ2-7, with TRBD2 matching 9 bases. The CDR3 has 14 amino acids. Trimming cost V 5 bases and J 4 bases; bases outside gene matches: 6. CDR1 MDHEN and CDR2 SYDVKM come from the germline V gene. The DNA for the CDR3 is TGTGCCAGCAGTCCTAGCGGGGACAGATACGAGCAGTACTTC. Its protein product is CASSPSGDRYEQYF.

This sequence joins TRBV27 and TRBJ2-7, with TRBD2 matching 8 bases. Germline V CDR1 and CDR2: MNHEY, SMNVEV (reference sequence). With 4 bases clipped from V and 2 bases from J, the junction kept 4 bases outside the gene matches. The CDR3 length is 14 residues. The CDR3 here is CASSYSGNAYEQYF. For the CDR3, the DNA is TGTGCCAGCAGTTATAGCGGGAACGCCTACGAGCAGTACTTC.

DNA for the CDR3: TGTGCCAGCAGTGAACGAAGAGGGGGTAAAGCTTTCTTT. This codes for CASSERRGGKAFF. The rearrangement links TRBV25-1 to TRBJ1-1; TRBD1 might be the D (6 bases). CDR1 MGHDK and CDR2 SYGVNS come from the germline V gene. The V and J ends lost 2 bases and 9 bases respectively, with 13 bases between them. CDR3 size: 13 residues.